The clone carrying this TCR beta chain was seen repeatedly, ten times or more. Its antigen is unknown. RNA transcripts served as template for amplifying TCR beta CDR3 sequences. HTBI primers were employed in first-round RT-PCR, then a second-round multiplex PCR followed. Via MiXCR, TCRdb re-called the multiplex PCR reads, giving one row per CDR3 protein. Of 200,000 to 250,000 distinct CDR3 sequences in the sample, roughly 21% were seen once. The V gene end was trimmed by 1 base and the J gene end by 0 bases; junction bases not matched to a gene: 4. Looked up from germline, CDR1 is MDHEN and CDR2 is SYDVKM. This CDR3 contains 17 residues. Clinical symptoms, serum thyroxine, TRAb, thyroid ultrasound and orbital computed tomography determined diagnosis. The PBMC fraction was derived from around 9.5 ml of fresh peripheral blood. The source of the sample is a study of Graves' ophthalmopathy and Graves' hyperthyroidism. Findings and caveats of the study: Blood also carried most expanded thyroid clonotypes exceeding 0.001 frequency. Both an approximately 68% sensitivity and a 72.22% specificity characterized the model's predictions of ophthalmopathy progression.

The clonotype originates from a woman in her forties or fifties with Graves' ophthalmopathy. V gene TRBV28 combines with J gene TRBJ2-2; 8 bases map to TRBD2. Sequenced sample: peripheral blood. The CDR3 sequence is CASSLSAGGPNTGELFF. The DNA for the CDR3 is TGTGCCAGCAGTTTATCGGCGGGAGGACCGAACACCGGGGAGCTGTTTTTT.